The source of this TCR beta chain is a study of T-cell reconstitution after alpha-beta-depleted transplantation in children. Study-wide points: Roughly two months post-transplant, alpha-beta T cells reportedly originated from several hundred graft clones that had expanded. Surviving recipient T cells and thymic progenitors underlay high day-60 TCRbeta diversity in some patients. Most T-cell counts and diversity one year after the transplant came from T cells that were newly produced.

Construction of the TCRbeta library involved unique molecular identifiers. TCRdb analysed the PCR reads with MiXCR anew, one entry per CDR3 protein. This sample has under 400,000 distinct CDR3 sequences, with around 25% found just once. Trimming removed 5 bases at V and 1 base at J, with 12 bases between. Germline V gene sequence: CDR1 SGHDT, CDR2 YYEEEE. The CDR3 spans 14 residues. Note on this clonotype: What it binds is unknown.

The V gene is TRBV5-6, the J gene TRBJ2-5; D uncertain. The source of this sequence is a male patient younger than 18 who had a stem cell transplant for acute lymphoblastic leukemia, so the T cells may come from the graft donor. Specimen: PBMCs, mostly from graft donor cells, collected 180 days after TCRalphabeta/CD19-depleted stem cell transplant. CDR3 bases: TGTGCCAGCAGTTATCTAGGCATCCAAGAGACCCAGTACTTC. Residues: CASSYLGIQETQYF.